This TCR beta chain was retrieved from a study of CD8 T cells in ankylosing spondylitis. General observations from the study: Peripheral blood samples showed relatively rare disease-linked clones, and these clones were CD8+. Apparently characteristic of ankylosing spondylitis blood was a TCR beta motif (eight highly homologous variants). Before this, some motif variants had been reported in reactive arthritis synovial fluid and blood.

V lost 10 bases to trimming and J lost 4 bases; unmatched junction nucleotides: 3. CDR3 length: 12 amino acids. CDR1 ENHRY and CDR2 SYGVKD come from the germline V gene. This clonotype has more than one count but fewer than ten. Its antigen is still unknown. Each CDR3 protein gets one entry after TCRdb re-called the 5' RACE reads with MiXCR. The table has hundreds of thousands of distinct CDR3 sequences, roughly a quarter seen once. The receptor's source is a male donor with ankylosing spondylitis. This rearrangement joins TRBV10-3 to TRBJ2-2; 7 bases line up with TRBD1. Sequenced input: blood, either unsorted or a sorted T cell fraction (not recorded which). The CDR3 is CATRTGTGELFF. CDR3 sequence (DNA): TGTGCCACACGGACAGGCACCGGGGAGCTGTTTTTT.